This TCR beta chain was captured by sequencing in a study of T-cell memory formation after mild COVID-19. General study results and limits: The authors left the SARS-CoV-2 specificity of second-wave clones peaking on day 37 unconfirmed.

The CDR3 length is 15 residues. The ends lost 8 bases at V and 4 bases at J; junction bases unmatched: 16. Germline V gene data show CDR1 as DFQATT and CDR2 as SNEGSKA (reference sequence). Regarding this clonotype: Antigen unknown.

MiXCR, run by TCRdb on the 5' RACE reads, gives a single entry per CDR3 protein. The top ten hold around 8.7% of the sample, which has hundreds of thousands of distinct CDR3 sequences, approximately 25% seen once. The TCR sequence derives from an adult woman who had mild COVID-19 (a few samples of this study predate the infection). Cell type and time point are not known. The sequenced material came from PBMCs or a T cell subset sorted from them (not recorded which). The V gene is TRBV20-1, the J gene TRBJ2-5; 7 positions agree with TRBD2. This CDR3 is CSPPTRQGGRETQYF. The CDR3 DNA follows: TGCAGTCCACCCACGCGGCAGGGAGGGAGAGAGACCCAGTACTTC.